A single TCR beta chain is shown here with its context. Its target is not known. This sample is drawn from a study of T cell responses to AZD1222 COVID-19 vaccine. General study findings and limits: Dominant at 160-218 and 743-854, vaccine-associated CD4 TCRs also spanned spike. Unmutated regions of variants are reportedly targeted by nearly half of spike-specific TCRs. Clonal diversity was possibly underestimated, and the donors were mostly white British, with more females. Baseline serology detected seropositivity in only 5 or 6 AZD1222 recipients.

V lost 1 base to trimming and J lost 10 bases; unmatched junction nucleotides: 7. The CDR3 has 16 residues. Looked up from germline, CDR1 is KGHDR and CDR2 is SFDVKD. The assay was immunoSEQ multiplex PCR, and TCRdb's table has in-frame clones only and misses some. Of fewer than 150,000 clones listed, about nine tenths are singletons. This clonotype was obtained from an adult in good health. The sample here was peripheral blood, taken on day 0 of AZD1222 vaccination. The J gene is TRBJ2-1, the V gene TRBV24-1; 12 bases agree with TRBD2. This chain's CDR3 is CATSDFGLAGIREQFF. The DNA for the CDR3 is TGTGCCACCAGTGATTTTGGACTAGCGGGAATAAGGGAGCAGTTCTTC.